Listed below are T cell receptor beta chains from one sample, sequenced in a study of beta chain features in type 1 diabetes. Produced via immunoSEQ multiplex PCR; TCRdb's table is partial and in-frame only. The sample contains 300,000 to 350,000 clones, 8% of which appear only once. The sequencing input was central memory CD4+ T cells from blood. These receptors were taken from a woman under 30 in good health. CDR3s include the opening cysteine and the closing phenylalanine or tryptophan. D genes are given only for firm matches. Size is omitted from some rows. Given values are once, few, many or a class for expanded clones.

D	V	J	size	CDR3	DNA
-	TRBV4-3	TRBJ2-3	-	CASSQVGGQDGTDTQYF	TGCGCCAGCAGCCAAGTCGGGGGGCAGGACGGCACAGATACGCAGTATTTT
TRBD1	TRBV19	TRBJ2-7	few	CASSGQGSLYEQYF	TGTGCCAGTAGTGGACAGGGATCCCTCTACGAGCAGTACTTC
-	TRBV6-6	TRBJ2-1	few	CASSYSTGWDYNEQFF	TGTGCCAGCAGTTACTCAACGGGTTGGGATTACAATGAGCAGTTCTTC
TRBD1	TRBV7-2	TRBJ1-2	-	CASSLRQGAGGYTF	TGTGCCAGCAGCTTACGACAGGGGGCCGGCGGCTACACCTTC
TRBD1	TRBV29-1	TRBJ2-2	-	CSVGRGGFAHTGELFF	TGCAGCGTAGGAAGAGGGGGCTTCGCACACACCGGGGAGCTGTTTTTT
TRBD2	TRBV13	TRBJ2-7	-	CASSLPLAGGGYEQYF	TGTGCCAGCAGCTTGCCACTAGCGGGAGGTGGCTACGAGCAGTACTTC
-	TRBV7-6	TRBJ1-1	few	CASSQEAVRLGRNTEAFF	TGTGCCAGCAGCCAGGAAGCCGTAAGGTTGGGCAGGAACACTGAAGCTTTCTTT
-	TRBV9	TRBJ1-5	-	CASRHEARGSNQPQHF	TGTGCCAGCAGACATGAAGCCCGGGGTTCGAATCAGCCCCAGCATTTT
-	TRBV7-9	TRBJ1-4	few	CAANGGLGNEKLFF	TGTGCCGCAAACGGGGGGCTCGGTAATGAAAAACTGTTTTTT
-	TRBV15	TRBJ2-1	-	CATSPGIYNEQFF	TGTGCCACCAGCCCAGGGATATACAATGAGCAGTTCTTC
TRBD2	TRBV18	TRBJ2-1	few	CASSPPSAGAAGEQFF	TGTGCCAGCTCACCACCAAGTGCGGGAGCGGCGGGTGAGCAGTTCTTC
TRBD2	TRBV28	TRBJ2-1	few	CASSLHGSGSFLEQFF	TGTGCCAGCAGTTTACATGGTAGCGGGAGTTTCTTAGAGCAGTTCTTC
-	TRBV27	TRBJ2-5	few	CASSPSWSARETQYF	TGTGCCAGCAGTCCTTCTTGGTCGGCCCGTGAGACCCAGTACTTC
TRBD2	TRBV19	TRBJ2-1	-	CASRSGTSGRVSNEQFF	TGTGCCAGCAGATCCGGGACTAGCGGGAGAGTTAGCAATGAGCAGTTCTTC
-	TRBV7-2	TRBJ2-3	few	CASKRGSTDTQYF	TGTGCCAGCAAACGTGGTAGCACAGATACGCAGTATTTT
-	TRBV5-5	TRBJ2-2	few	CASSLAAFRTGELFF	TGTGCCAGCAGCTTGGCCGCTTTTAGGACCGGGGAGCTGTTTTTT
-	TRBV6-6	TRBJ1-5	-	CASSPNRNQPQHF	TGTGCCAGCAGTCCGAACAGGAATCAGCCCCAGCATTTT
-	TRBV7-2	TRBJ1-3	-	CASSLSQEDTIYF	TGTGCCAGCAGCTTATCCCAGGAGGACACCATATATTTT
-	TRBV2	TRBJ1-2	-	CASSEQTVRYGYTF	TGTGCCAGCAGTGAACAGACAGTTCGATATGGCTACACCTTC
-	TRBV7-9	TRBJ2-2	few	CASSFPRSEGGELFF	TGTGCCAGCAGCTTTCCCCGAAGTGAGGGCGGGGAGCTGTTTTTT
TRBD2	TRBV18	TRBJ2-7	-	CASSPRLADAYEQYF	TGTGCCAGCTCCCCGCGACTAGCTGACGCCTACGAGCAGTACTTC
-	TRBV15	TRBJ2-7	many	CATSRDPFPKDEQYF	TGTGCCACCAGCAGAGATCCTTTCCCCAAGGACGAGCAGTACTTC
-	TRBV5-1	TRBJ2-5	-	CASSNDRIQETQYF	TGCGCCAGCAGCAACGACAGAATCCAAGAGACCCAGTACTTC
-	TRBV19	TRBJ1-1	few	CASRHRKSMNTEAFF	TGTGCCAGTAGGCACCGCAAATCCATGAACACTGAAGCTTTCTTT
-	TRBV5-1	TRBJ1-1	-	CASSLEAVWNTEAFF	TGCGCCAGCAGCTTGGAGGCCGTCTGGAACACTGAAGCTTTCTTT
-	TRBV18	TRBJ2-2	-	CASSPYGGFETGELFF	TGTGCCAGCTCACCCTACGGGGGTTTTGAAACCGGGGAGCTGTTTTTT
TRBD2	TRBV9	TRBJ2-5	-	CASSVGVSGRAETQYF	TGTGCCAGCAGCGTAGGGGTTAGCGGGAGGGCGGAGACCCAGTACTTC
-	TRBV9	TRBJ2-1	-	CASSVVGFSYNEQFF	TGTGCCAGCAGCGTAGTAGGATTCTCTTACAATGAGCAGTTCTTC
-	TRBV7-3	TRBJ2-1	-	CASSLSRAYEQFF	TGTGCCAGCAGCTTAAGCCGGGCCTATGAGCAGTTCTTC
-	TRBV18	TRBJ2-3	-	CASSWAQGEDTQYF	TGTGCCAGCTCATGGGCACAGGGTGAAGATACGCAGTATTTT
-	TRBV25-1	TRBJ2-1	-	CASSDPKPRGTYNEQFF	TGTGCCAGCAGTGACCCCAAACCTAGGGGAACCTACAATGAGCAGTTCTTC
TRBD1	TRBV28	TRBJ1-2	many	CASSYRDSYGYTF	TGTGCCAGCAGTTATAGGGACAGCTATGGCTACACCTTC
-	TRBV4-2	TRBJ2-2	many	CASSLNTGELFF	TGTGCCAGCAGCCTGAACACCGGGGAGCTGTTTTTT
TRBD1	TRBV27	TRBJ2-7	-	CASSPGDSYEQYF	TGTGCCAGCAGTCCCGGGGACAGCTACGAGCAGTACTTC
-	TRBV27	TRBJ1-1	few	CASSNGRMNTEAFF	TGTGCCAGCAGTAACGGACGGATGAACACTGAAGCTTTCTTT
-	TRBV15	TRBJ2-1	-	CATSSRVEGEQFF	TGTGCCACCAGCAGTAGGGTGGAGGGCGAGCAGTTCTTC
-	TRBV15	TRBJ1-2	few	CATSRPNWYGYTF	TGTGCCACCAGCAGACCTAACTGGTATGGCTACACCTTC
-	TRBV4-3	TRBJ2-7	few	CASSQDRGYDISYEQYF	TGCGCCAGCAGCCAAGATCGGGGTTACGACATCTCCTACGAGCAGTACTTC
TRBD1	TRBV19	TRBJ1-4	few	CASSNSPPGTAREKLFF	TGTGCCAGTAGTAACAGCCCACCCGGGACAGCTAGAGAAAAACTGTTTTTT